This T cell receptor (beta chain) was found in a study of glioma-infiltrating T cells. TCR alpha and beta CDR3 regions were amplified from RNA using iRepertoire nested multiplex PCR. TCRdb re-called the multiplex PCR reads with MiXCR, one entry per CDR3 protein. The table shows about 180,000 distinct CDR3 sequences, with roughly 45% occurring only once. Germline CDR1 reads SQVTM; CDR2 reads ANQGSEA. Trimming at V came to 2 bases and at J to 0 bases, leaving 5 bases not matched to a gene. The CDR3 has 17 amino acids. This clonotype was seen a handful of times. V usage is TRBV29-1 and J usage is TRBJ2-3; 13 positions match TRBD2. The receptor's source is a human donor with low-grade glioma or glioblastoma, undergoing nonglioma brain surgery, or in good health (not recorded which). The sequenced material came from glioma tissue, nonneoplastic brain tissue, or PBMCs (not recorded which). CDR3 residues: CSVESSGLAGSTDTQYF. The CDR3 DNA follows: TGCAGCGTTGAATCTTCGGGACTAGCGGGAAGCACAGATACGCAGTATTTT.